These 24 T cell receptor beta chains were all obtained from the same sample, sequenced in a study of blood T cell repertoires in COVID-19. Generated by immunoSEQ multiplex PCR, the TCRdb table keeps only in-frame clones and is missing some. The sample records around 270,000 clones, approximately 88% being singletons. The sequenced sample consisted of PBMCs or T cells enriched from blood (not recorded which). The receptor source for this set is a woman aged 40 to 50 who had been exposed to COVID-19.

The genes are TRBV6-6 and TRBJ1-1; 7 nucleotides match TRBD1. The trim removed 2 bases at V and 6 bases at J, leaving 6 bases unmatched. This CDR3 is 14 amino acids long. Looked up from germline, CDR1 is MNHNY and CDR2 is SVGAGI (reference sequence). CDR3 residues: CASSYTTGKAEAFF. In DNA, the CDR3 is TGTGCCAGCAGTTACACGACAGGGAAGGCTGAAGCTTTCTTT.

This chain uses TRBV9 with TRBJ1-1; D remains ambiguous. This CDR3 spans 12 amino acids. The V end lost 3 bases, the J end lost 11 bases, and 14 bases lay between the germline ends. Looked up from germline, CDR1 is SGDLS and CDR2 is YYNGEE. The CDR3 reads CASSESATGAFF. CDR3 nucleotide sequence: TGTGCCAGCAGCGAGTCGGCGACTGGGGCTTTCTTT.

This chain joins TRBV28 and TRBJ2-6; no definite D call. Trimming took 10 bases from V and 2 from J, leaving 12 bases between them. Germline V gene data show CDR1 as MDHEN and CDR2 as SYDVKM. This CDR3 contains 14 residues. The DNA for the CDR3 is TGTGCCACCCCGCGAGAACCTGGGGCCAACGTCCTGACTTTC. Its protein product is CATPREPGANVLTF.

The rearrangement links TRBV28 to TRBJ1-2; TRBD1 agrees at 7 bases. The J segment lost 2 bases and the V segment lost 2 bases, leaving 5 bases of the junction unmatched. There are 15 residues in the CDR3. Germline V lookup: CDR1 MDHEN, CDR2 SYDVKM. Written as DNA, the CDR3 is TGTGCCAGCAGTTTAAGTGGGACAGAGAACTATGGCTACACCTTC. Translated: CASSLSGTENYGYTF.

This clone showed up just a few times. Written as DNA, the CDR3 is TGTGCCAGCAGCTCCCCCTCAGGGCCCTCCTTGAATGAGCAGTTCTTC. It encodes CASSSPSGPSLNEQFF. The chain couples TRBV7-9 to TRBJ2-1; TRBD1 might be the D (5 bases). Germline CDR1 SEHNR, CDR2 FQNEAQ (reference sequence). The CDR3 extends over 16 amino acids. V shed 4 bases and J shed 7 bases, with 20 bases lying between them.

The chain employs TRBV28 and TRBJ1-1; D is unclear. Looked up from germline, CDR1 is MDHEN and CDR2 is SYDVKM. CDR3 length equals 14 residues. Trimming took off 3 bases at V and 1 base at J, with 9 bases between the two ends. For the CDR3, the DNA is TGTGCCAGCAGTTTGGCAGGCGAGAACACTGAAGCTTTCTTT. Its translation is CASSLAGENTEAFF.

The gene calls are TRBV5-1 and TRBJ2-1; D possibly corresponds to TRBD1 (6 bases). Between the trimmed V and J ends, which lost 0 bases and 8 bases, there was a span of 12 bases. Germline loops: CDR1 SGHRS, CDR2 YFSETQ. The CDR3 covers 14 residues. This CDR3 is CASSLAQGFDEQFF. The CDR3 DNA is TGCGCCAGCAGCTTGGCACAGGGTTTTGATGAGCAGTTCTTC.

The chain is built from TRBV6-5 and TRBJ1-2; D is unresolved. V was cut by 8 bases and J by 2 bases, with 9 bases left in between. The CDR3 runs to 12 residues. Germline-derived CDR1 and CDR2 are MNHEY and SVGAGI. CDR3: CASGQVNYGYTF. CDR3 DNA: TGTGCCAGCGGGCAGGTCAACTATGGCTACACCTTC.

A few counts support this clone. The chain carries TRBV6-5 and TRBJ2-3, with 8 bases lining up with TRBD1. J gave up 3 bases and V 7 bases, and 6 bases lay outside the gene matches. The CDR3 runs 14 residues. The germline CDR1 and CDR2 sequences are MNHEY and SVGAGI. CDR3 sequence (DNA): TGTGCCAGCACCCCCCAGGGGGCGACAGATACGCAGTATTTT. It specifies CASTPQGATDTQYF.

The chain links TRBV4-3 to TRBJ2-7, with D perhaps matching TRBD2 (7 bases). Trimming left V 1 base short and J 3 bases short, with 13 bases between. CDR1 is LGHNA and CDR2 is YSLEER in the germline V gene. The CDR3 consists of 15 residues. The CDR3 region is CASSQGGGVGYEQYF. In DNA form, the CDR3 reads TGCGCCAGCAGCCAAGGAGGGGGGGTAGGCTACGAGCAGTACTTC.

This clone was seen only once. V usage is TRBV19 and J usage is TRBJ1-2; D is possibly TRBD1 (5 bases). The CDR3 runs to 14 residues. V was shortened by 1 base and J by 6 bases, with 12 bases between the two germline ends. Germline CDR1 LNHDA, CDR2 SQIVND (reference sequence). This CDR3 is CASSIGTGEDGYTF. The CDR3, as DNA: TGTGCCAGTAGTATAGGTACAGGCGAGGATGGCTACACCTTC. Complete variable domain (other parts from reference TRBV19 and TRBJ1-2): DGGITQSPKYLFRKEGQNVTLSCEQNLNHDAMYWYRQDPGQGLRLIYYSQIVNDFQKGDIAEGYSVSREKKESFPLTVTSAQKNPTAFYLCASSIGTGEDGYTFGSGTRLTVV.

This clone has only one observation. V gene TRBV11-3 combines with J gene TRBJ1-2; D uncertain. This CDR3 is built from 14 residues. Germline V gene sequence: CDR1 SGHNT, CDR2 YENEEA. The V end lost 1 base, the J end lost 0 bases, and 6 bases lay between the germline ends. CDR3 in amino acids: CASSLGRTNYGYTF. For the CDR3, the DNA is TGTGCCAGCAGCTTAGGCAGAACTAACTATGGCTACACCTTC.

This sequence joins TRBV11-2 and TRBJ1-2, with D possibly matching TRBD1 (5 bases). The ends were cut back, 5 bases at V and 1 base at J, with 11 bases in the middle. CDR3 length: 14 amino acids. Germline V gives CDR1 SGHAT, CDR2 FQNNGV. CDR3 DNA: TGTGCCAGCAGCCAGACGGGGGTTAACTATGGCTACACCTTC. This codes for CASSQTGVNYGYTF.

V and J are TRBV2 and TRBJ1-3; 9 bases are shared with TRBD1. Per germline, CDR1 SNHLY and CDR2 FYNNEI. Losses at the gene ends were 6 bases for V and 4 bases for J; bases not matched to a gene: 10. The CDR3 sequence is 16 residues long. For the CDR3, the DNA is TGTGCCAGCAGACGTGACGGGACAGGGATCGGAAACACCATATATTTT. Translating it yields CASRRDGTGIGNTIYF.

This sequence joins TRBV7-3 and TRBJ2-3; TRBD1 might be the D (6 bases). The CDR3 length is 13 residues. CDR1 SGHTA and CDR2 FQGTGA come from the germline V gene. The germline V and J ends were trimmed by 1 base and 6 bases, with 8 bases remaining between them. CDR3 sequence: CASSLRGPDTQYF. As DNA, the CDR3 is TGTGCCAGCAGCTTAAGGGGGCCGGATACGCAGTATTTT. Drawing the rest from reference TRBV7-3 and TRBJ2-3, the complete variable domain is GAGVSQTPSNKVTEKGKYVELRCDPISGHTALYWYRQSLGQGPEFLIYFQGTGAADDSGLPNDRFFAVRPEGSVSTLKIQRTERGDSAVYLCASSLRGPDTQYFGPGTRLTVL.

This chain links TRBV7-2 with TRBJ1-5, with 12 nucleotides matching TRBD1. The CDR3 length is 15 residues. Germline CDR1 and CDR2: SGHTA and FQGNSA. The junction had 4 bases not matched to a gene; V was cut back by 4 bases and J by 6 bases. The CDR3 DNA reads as TGTGCCAGCAGCTCGGGACAGGGGGCCGGTCAGCCCCAGCATTTT. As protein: CASSSGQGAGQPQHF.

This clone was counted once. CDR3 loop: CASSLSVITGELFF. The DNA for the CDR3 is TGTGCCAGCAGCTTAAGCGTCATCACCGGGGAGCTGTTTTTT. The chain uses TRBV7-3 and TRBJ2-2; D is ambiguous. This CDR3 has 14 amino acids. The germline V gene has CDR1 SGHTA and CDR2 FQGTGA. V lost 1 base, J lost 4 bases, and 7 bases lay in between. Full variable domain (rest looked up from reference TRBV7-3 and TRBJ2-2): GAGVSQTPSNKVTEKGKYVELRCDPISGHTALYWYRQSLGQGPEFLIYFQGTGAADDSGLPNDRFFAVRPEGSVSTLKIQRTERGDSAVYLCASSLSVITGELFFGEGSRLTVL.

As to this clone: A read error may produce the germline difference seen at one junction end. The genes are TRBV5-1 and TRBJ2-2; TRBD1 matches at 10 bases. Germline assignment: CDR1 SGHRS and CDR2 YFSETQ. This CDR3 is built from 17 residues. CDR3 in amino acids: CASSLARDRGNTGELFF. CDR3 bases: TGTGCCAGCAGCTTGGCACGGGACAGGGGAAACACCGGGGAGCTGTTTTTT.

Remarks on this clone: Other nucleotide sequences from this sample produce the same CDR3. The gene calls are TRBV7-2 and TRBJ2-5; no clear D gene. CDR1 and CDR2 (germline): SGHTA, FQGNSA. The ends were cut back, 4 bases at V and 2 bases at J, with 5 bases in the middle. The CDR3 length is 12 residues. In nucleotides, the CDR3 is TGTGCCAGCAGCTCCTATCAAGAGACCCAGTACTTC. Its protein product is CASSSYQETQYF.

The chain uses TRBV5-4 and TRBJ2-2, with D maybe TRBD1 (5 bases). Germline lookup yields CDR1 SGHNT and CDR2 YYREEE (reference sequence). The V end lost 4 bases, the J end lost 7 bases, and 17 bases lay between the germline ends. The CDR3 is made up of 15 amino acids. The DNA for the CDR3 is TGTGCCAGCAGCACGCAGGGTAAACAAGTCGGGGAGCTGTTTTTT. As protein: CASSTQGKQVGELFF. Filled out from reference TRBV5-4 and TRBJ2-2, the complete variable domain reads ETGVTQSPTHLIKTRGQQVTLRCSSQSGHNTVSWYQQALGQGPQFIFQYYREEENGRGNFPPRFSGLQFPNYSSELNVNALELDDSALYLCASSTQGKQVGELFFGEGSRLTVL.

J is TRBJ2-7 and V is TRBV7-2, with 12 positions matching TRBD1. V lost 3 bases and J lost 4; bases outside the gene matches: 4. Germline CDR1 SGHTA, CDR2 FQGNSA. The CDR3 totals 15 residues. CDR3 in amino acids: CASSLGTGGMYEQYV. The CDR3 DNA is TGTGCCAGCAGCTTGGGGACAGGGGGCATGTACGAGCAGTACGTC.

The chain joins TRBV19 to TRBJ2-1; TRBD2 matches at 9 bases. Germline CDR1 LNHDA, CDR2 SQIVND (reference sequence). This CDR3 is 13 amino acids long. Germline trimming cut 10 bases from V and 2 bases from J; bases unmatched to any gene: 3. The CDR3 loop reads CAISSGTYNEQFF. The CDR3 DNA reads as TGTGCCATCTCTAGCGGGACCTACAATGAGCAGTTCTTC.

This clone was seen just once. The chain's CDR3 is CASSKTGGYTF. The CDR3 nucleotides are TGTGCCAGCAGCAAAACAGGTGGCTACACCTTC. The rearrangement links TRBV2 to TRBJ1-2, with a weak D call TRBD1 (5 bases). V was trimmed by 6 bases and J by 7 bases, leaving 9 bases between them. The CDR3 is made up of 11 amino acids. Looked up from germline, CDR1 is SNHLY and CDR2 is FYNNEI.

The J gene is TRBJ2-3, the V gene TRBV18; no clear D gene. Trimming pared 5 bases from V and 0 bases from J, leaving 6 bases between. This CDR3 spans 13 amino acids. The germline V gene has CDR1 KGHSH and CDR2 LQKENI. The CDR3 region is CASSTTSTDTQYF. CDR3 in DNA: TGTGCCAGCTCAACTACCAGCACAGATACGCAGTATTTT.